The clone carrying this T cell receptor (beta chain) was recorded many times. Its specificity is unknown. After constant-region reverse-primer amplification, full-length variable regions underwent semi-nested PCR with Nested Universal Primer A. MiXCR, run by TCRdb on the 5' RACE reads, gives a single entry per CDR3 protein. The sample includes under 15,000 distinct CDR3 sequences, around 22% of them seen just once. CD25-based Treg depletion was applied to purified naive CD4+ T cells. The germline gives CDR1 SGHRS, CDR2 YFSETQ. V gave up 4 bases and J gave up 0 bases, with 10 bases separating them. The CDR3 length is 14 residues. Study results and limitations: In terms of TCR gene usage, tumor memory CD4+ T cells clustered together with blood and lymph node memory CD4+ cells, as well as with lymph node naive CD4+ cells. Whole repertoires were not studied in the larger cohort, only one V-J beta rearrangement.

The clonotype was recovered from a female donor with breast cancer. The sample comprised naive CD4+ T cells sorted from blood. This sample's subset: naive CD4+ T cells, CD4+CD45RA+CD25-. The chain links TRBV5-1 to TRBJ1-1; D uncertain. CDR3 coding DNA: TGCGCCAGCAGCACCGGGTCTCTGAACACTGAAGCTTTCTTT. Translating gives CASSTGSLNTEAFF. Drawing the rest from reference TRBV5-1 and TRBJ1-1, the complete variable domain is KAGVTQTPRYLIKTRGQQVTLSCSPISGHRSVSWYQQTPGQGLQFLFEYFSETQRNKGNFPGRFSGRQFSNSRSEMNVSTLELGDSALYLCASSTGSLNTEAFFGQGTRLTVV.